The 24 T cell receptor beta chains given below trace back to one sample, sequenced in a study of T cells after yellow fever vaccination. MiXCR, run by TCRdb on the 5' RACE reads, gives a single entry per CDR3 protein. Found here are some 54,000 distinct CDR3 sequences, 6.5% to 8% of them singletons; the top ten hold around 24%. The sequenced sample was CD8+ T cells not binding an NS4B(214-222) dextramer, sorted from PBMCs, obtained around 45 days after the first yellow fever vaccination. Every receptor here comes from a man aged 18 to 30 who received the YFV17D yellow fever vaccine.

This clonotype occurred many times. This chain links TRBV4-2 with TRBJ2-3, with D unclear. CDR1 and CDR2 (germline): LGHNA, YNFKEQ. The V gene lost 0 bases and the J gene lost 1 base, with 11 bases spanning the gap. This CDR3 contains 16 residues. The CDR3 DNA is TGTGCCAGCAGCCAAGATTTCGGCGATCGCACAGATACGCAGTATTTT. Residues: CASSQDFGDRTDTQYF.

This clonotype was counted a few times. This sequence joins TRBV6-5 and TRBJ2-5; D call uncertain. V lost 4 bases to trimming and J lost 2 bases, with 14 bases between them. Germline values: CDR1 MNHEY, CDR2 SVGAGI. The CDR3 length is 15 residues. The CDR3 spells CASSLANMFQETQYF. CDR3 in DNA: TGTGCCAGCAGTTTGGCGAACATGTTTCAAGAGACCCAGTACTTC.

This clonotype was recorded many times. V usage is TRBV6-4 and J usage is TRBJ2-5; 12 bases are a match to TRBD2. There are 15 residues in the CDR3. V dropped 6 bases and J dropped 2; count of bases not matched to a gene: 4. Germline lookup yields CDR1 MRHNA and CDR2 SNTAGT. Here the CDR3 reads CASSRTSGGQETQYF. The DNA of the CDR3 is TGTGCCAGCAGCCGAACTAGCGGGGGGCAAGAGACCCAGTACTTC.

The chain couples TRBV6-2 or TRBV6-3 to TRBJ2-3, with 9 nucleotides matching TRBD2. The trim removed 0 bases at V and 3 bases at J, leaving 7 bases unmatched. The length of the CDR3 is 17 residues. From germline, CDR1 is MNHEY and CDR2 SVGEGT. The CDR3 loop is CASSYSVAGGPTDTQYF. Written as DNA, the CDR3 is TGTGCCAGCAGTTACTCAGTTGCGGGGGGGCCGACAGATACGCAGTATTTT.

This clonotype was found a few times. CDR3 amino acids: CASLDPLGDEQYV. The CDR3 region has the DNA TGTGCCAGTCTGGATCCCTTGGGCGACGAGCAGTACGTC. The chain employs TRBV2 and TRBJ2-7, with no clear D. This CDR3 comprises 13 residues. The germline CDR1 and CDR2 sequences are SNHLY and FYNNEI. V was trimmed by 9 bases and J by 5 bases, leaving 17 bases between them.

The chain recombines TRBV7-9 with TRBJ2-5; 8 bases line up with TRBD1. This CDR3 spans 13 amino acids. J lost 5 bases, V lost 4 bases, and 3 bases had no gene match. The germline CDR1 and CDR2 sequences are SEHNR and FQNEAQ (reference sequence). The CDR3 bases are TGTGCCAGCAGCTGGACAGGGCTGGAGACCCAGTACTTC. Translated, it gives CASSWTGLETQYF.

This clonotype was seen a few times. V and J are TRBV20-1 and TRBJ1-1; the D is unclear. The germline gives CDR1 DFQATT, CDR2 SNEGSKA (reference sequence). V lost 8 bases, J lost 1 base, and 17 bases lay in between. There are 14 residues in the CDR3. The CDR3 nucleotides are TGCAGTCCGGACCCAGAGGATTGGAACACTGAAGCTTTCTTT. Amino acids: CSPDPEDWNTEAFF.

The sample holds a few counts of this clonotype. The chain recombines TRBV7-9 with TRBJ1-2; 8 bases agree with TRBD1. The CDR3 has 14 amino acids. After removal of 5 bases from V and 6 bases from J, the junction contained 8 bases not matched to a gene. CDR1 and CDR2 (germline): SEHNR, FQNEAQ (reference sequence). The DNA of the CDR3 is TGTGCCAGCAGCACCCGGACAGGGAGTAATGGCTACACCTTC. Translation gives CASSTRTGSNGYTF. The entire variable domain, with the rest obtained from reference TRBV7-9 and TRBJ1-2, is as follows: DTGVSQNPRHKITKRGQNVTFRCDPISEHNRLYWYRQTLGQGPEFLTYFQNEAQLEKSRLLSDRFSAERPKGSFSTLEIQRTEQGDSAMYLCASSTRTGSNGYTFGSGTRLTVV.

In this sample, this clonotype turned up many times. The chain joins TRBV12-3 or TRBV12-4 to TRBJ1-2; unclear D gene. The CDR3 has 16 amino acids. The germline V and J ends were trimmed by 7 bases and 4 bases, with 22 bases remaining between them. As DNA, the CDR3 is TGTGCCAGCACCTCCGGCACCGGTAGTCCCATCTATGGCTACACCTTC. Its translation is CASTSGTGSPIYGYTF.

This clonotype was recorded at least ten times. The gene calls are TRBV9 and TRBJ2-3, with D hard to call. Looked up from germline, CDR1 is SGDLS and CDR2 is YYNGEE. The V and J ends lost 4 bases and 4 bases respectively, with 7 bases between them. The CDR3 extends over 12 amino acids. The DNA of the CDR3 is TGTGCCAGCAGCTTATACTCAGATACGCAGTATTTT. Protein: CASSLYSDTQYF. Based on the CDR3 plus reference TRBV9 and TRBJ2-3, the full variable domain is DSGVTQTPKHLITATGQRVTLRCSPRSGDLSVYWYQQSLDQGLQFLIQYYNGEERAKGNILERFSAQQFPDLHSELNLSSLELGDSALYFCASSLYSDTQYFGPGTRLTVL.

The chain couples TRBV4-1 to TRBJ2-5; no reliable D call. The CDR3 covers 15 residues. Trimming left V 0 bases short and J 3 bases short, with 11 bases between. Per the germline V gene, CDR1 is MGHRA and CDR2 is YSYEKL. The CDR3 region has the DNA TGCGCCAGCAGCCAAGAAAATTTCCGGGAAGAGACCCAGTACTTC. It codes for CASSQENFREETQYF.

V usage is TRBV12-3 or TRBV12-4 and J usage is TRBJ2-5, with D unresolved. The CDR3 is made up of 13 amino acids. Trimming pared 0 bases from V and 1 base from J, leaving 3 bases between. The CDR3 sequence: CASSLAFQETQYF. CDR3 DNA: TGTGCCAGCAGTTTAGCGTTCCAAGAGACCCAGTACTTC.

This clonotype was seen a handful of times. The chain is built from TRBV19 and TRBJ1-1; D not resolved. CDR1 and CDR2 from the germline V gene are LNHDA and SQIVND (reference sequence). The CDR3 has 14 amino acids. V was pared by 3 bases and J by 6 bases, with 14 bases between. The CDR3 spells CASSIMSSAPEAFF. The CDR3 DNA sequence: TGTGCCAGTAGTATTATGAGCAGCGCGCCTGAAGCTTTCTTT.

This clonotype was observed many times. This chain connects TRBV20-1 to TRBJ2-1; possible D gene TRBD1, 6 bases. Germline loops: CDR1 DFQATT, CDR2 SNEGSKA (reference sequence). Trimming shortened V by 3 bases and J by 10 bases, and 10 bases separated the two germline ends. The CDR3 loop spans 11 amino acids. CDR3 amino acids: CSASQQGEQFF. DNA of the CDR3: TGCAGTGCTAGTCAACAGGGCGAGCAGTTCTTC.

This sequence joins TRBV10-3 and TRBJ1-2; D remains ambiguous. The CDR3 extends over 12 amino acids. The germline V gene encodes CDR1 ENHRY and CDR2 SYGVKD. Trimming pared 4 bases from V and 6 bases from J, leaving 9 bases between. CDR3 coding DNA: TGTGCCATCAGTGTTCGCCCCGATGGCTACACCTTC. This gives the protein CAISVRPDGYTF.

This clonotype was seen ten or more times. The chain carries TRBV3-1 and TRBJ2-7, with D uncertain. Trimming removed 1 base from V and 7 bases from J, with 8 bases in between. The CDR3 spans 12 residues. From germline, CDR1 is LGHDT and CDR2 YNNKEL (reference sequence). In DNA, the CDR3 is TGTGCCAGCAGCCAAGTTCCCTGGGAGCAGTACTTC. As protein: CASSQVPWEQYF.

This clonotype appeared many times. The chain carries TRBV6-5 and TRBJ2-1; 7 nucleotides agree with TRBD1. V lost 3 bases, J lost 4 bases, and 6 bases stayed unmatched. Per the germline V gene, CDR1 is MNHEY and CDR2 is SVGAGI. The CDR3 is made up of 15 amino acids. The CDR3 bases are TGTGCCAGCAGTTATCCCGGGACAGTTTACAATGAGCAGTTCTTC. This codes for CASSYPGTVYNEQFF.

CDR3 bases: TGTGCCAGCACTCCGGAGGGGAACACTGAAGCTTTCTTT. This gives the protein CASTPEGNTEAFF. V is TRBV12-3 or TRBV12-4 and J is TRBJ1-1; D is uncertain. The V and J ends lost 7 bases and 1 base respectively, with 10 bases between them. The CDR3 contains 13 residues.

This clonotype appeared many times. The rearrangement joins TRBV6-5 to TRBJ2-7; TRBD1 matches at 7 bases. CDR1 is MNHEY and CDR2 is SVGAGI in the germline V gene. The V segment lost 5 bases and the J segment 5 bases; nucleotides outside the gene matches: 3. The CDR3 extends over 12 amino acids. As DNA, the CDR3 is TGTGCCAGCAGTCTGACAGGGCACGAGCAGTACTTC. Translation: CASSLTGHEQYF.

This clonotype has only a few counts. V usage is TRBV12-3 or TRBV12-4 and J usage is TRBJ2-3; TRBD2 is a possible D gene (5 bases). This CDR3 is 13 amino acids long. V was trimmed by 5 bases and J by 6 bases, leaving 12 bases between them. The DNA of the CDR3 is TGTGCCAGCAGTCTCCCAAGGGAGGATACGCAGTATTTT. It is translated as CASSLPREDTQYF.

This clonotype was found many times. The rearrangement uses TRBV7-6 and TRBJ2-2; 8 bases fit TRBD1. This CDR3 is built from 14 residues. V lost 5 bases, J lost 5 bases, and 4 bases stayed unmatched. The V gene's germline CDR1 is SGHVS and CDR2 FNYEAQ. DNA of the CDR3: TGTGCCAGCAGCAGGACAGGGTCGACCGGGGAGCTGTTTTTT. It specifies CASSRTGSTGELFF.

This clonotype has just one count. A read error may explain this, as a much larger clone is one base away. The chain has TRBV7-9 and TRBJ2-2, with 7 bases aligning to TRBD2. The CDR3 is 10 amino acids. Germline CDR1 is SEHNR and CDR2 is FQNEAQ (reference sequence). CDR3 residues: CGSGIGELFF. CDR3 coding DNA: TGTGGCAGCGGGATAGGGGAGCTGTTTTTT.

This clonotype was counted many times. The chain employs TRBV4-2 and TRBJ1-5, with 7 bases lining up with TRBD1. Losses at the gene ends were 1 base for V and 0 bases for J; bases not matched to a gene: 6. The CDR3 contains 17 residues. Germline V gene lookup returns CDR1 LGHNA and CDR2 YNFKEQ. The CDR3 here is CASSQATGIYSNQPQHF. Written as DNA, the CDR3 is TGTGCCAGCAGCCAAGCGACAGGGATATATAGCAATCAGCCCCAGCATTTT.

This clonotype was seen many times. The chain has TRBV11-2 and TRBJ2-7; 9 nucleotides align to TRBD2. Germline V lookup: CDR1 SGHAT, CDR2 FQNNGV. CDR3 size: 14 residues. With V trimmed by 9 bases and J by 5 bases, 11 bases remained unmatched. CDR3 bases: TGTGCCAGGAGGTCCGGGACTAGCCGCCACGAGCAGTACTTC. Translation gives CARRSGTSRHEQYF. Full variable domain (remainder filled in from reference TRBV11-2 and TRBJ2-7): EAGVAQSPRYKIIEKRQSVAFWCNPISGHATLYWYQQILGQGPKLLIQFQNNGVVDDSQLPKDRFSAERLKGVDSTLKIQPAKLEDSAVYLCARRSGTSRHEQYFGPGTRLTVT.